These T cell receptor beta chains were read from a single sample in a study of Ad26.COV2.S vaccination and SARS-CoV-2 variants. Sequencing used immunoSEQ multiplex PCR; TCRdb keeps in-frame clones, though not all of them. The sample yields roughly 420,000 clones, about 88% seen once. Here the sequenced sample was peripheral blood, taken in a trial of Ad26.COV2.S vaccine versus placebo. Every receptor here comes from a person aged 18-65 years who received the Ad26.COV2.S COVID-19 vaccine or a placebo. Each CDR3 is given with its conserved first and last residue. A D gene is named only where the DNA matches it firmly. Rows give clone size only sometimes, using once, few, many, or a class for an expanded clone.

V	J	D	size	DNA	CDR3
TRBV6-5	TRBJ2-1	-	-	TGTGCCAGCACTCTTTCCTACAATGAGCAGTTCTTC	CASTLSYNEQFF
TRBV3-1/TRBV3-2	TRBJ1-2	-	-	TGTGCCAGCAGCCTCCGGGACATAACCTATGGCTACACCTTC	CASSLRDITYGYTF
TRBV27	TRBJ1-6	TRBD1	-	TGTGCCAGCAGTTTAATTGGACAGGGGTATTCACCCCTCCACTTT	CASSLIGQGYSPLHF
TRBV7-9	TRBJ2-5	TRBD2	-	TGTGCCAGCAGCTTGTTTAGCGGGGGGTTGCAAGAGACCCAGTACTTC	CASSLFSGGLQETQYF
TRBV7-9	TRBJ2-2	-	few	TGTGCCACCGAGGCCGGGGAGCTGTTTTTT	CATEAGELFF
TRBV5-4	TRBJ1-2	-	-	TGTGCCAGCAGCTTGGGCAGGGAGGTCAGTGGCTACACCTTC	CASSLGREVSGYTF
TRBV5-1	TRBJ2-2	-	-	TGCGCCAGCAGCCCTGGGACGGTGCTCACCGGGGAGCTGTTTTTT	CASSPGTVLTGELFF
TRBV11-3	TRBJ2-3	-	-	TGTGCCAGCGCCTCAGTTCCAGATACGCAGTATTTT	CASASVPDTQYF
TRBV5-5	TRBJ2-2	TRBD1	-	TGTGCCAGCAGCGCGACAGGGGCCGGCACCGGGGAGCTGTTTTTT	CASSATGAGTGELFF
TRBV2	TRBJ2-7	-	-	TGTGCCAGCAGTGTTGACCCGATCTACTACGAGCAGTACTTC	CASSVDPIYYEQYF
TRBV10-1	TRBJ2-1	-	-	TGCGCCAGCAGTGGGTACAGGGATCCCCAGCGGCATGAGCAGTTCTTC	CASSGYRDPQRHEQFF
TRBV4-1	TRBJ2-7	TRBD1	-	TGCGCCAGCAGCCAAAGACCCGGGACAGGGGGCCTAAAAGTGTACTTC	CASSQRPGTGGLKVYF
TRBV6-5	TRBJ1-1	-	-	TGTGCCAGCGGGACGAACACTGAAGCTTTCTTT	CASGTNTEAFF
TRBV9	TRBJ2-5	-	-	TGTGCCAGCAGCGTAGGTATGGGCGGAGAGACCCAGTACTTC	CASSVGMGGETQYF
TRBV11-2	TRBJ1-2	-	-	TGTGCCAGCAGCTTAGTTCCAGGGTGGTACTATGGCTACACCTTC	CASSLVPGWYYGYTF
TRBV4-2	TRBJ2-2	-	-	TGTGCCAGCAGCCAAGATGGTCCGGCAGGCGCGAACACCGGGGAGCTGTTTTTT	CASSQDGPAGANTGELFF
TRBV7-2	TRBJ2-3	TRBD2	-	TGTGCCAGCAGCTTAGCAGCTAGCGGGATATCGACAGATACGCAGTATTTT	CASSLAASGISTDTQYF
TRBV4-2	TRBJ2-7	TRBD2	few	TGTGCCAGCAGCCCCTCCTTTAGCGGGGGAGGCTACGAGCAGTACTTC	CASSPSFSGGGYEQYF
TRBV27	TRBJ2-1	TRBD2	-	TGTGCCAGCAGCTGGGGAGGGATTCTGAATGAGCAGTTCTTC	CASSWGGILNEQFF
TRBV27	TRBJ2-4	TRBD2	-	TGTGCCAGCAGTTTAGCGGGGGGGCGCAAAAACATTCAGTACTTC	CASSLAGGRKNIQYF
TRBV19	TRBJ1-5	-	-	TGTGCCAGTAGTATTGGGGGGAGGAACAATCAGCCCCAGCATTTT	CASSIGGRNNQPQHF
TRBV11-2	TRBJ1-2	TRBD1	-	TGTGCCAGCAGCTTGAGAGGGACAGGGGACTATGGCTACACCTTC	CASSLRGTGDYGYTF
TRBV19	TRBJ1-5	-	-	TGTGCCGGAGGGGGAACGGACTATAGCAATCAGCCCCAGCATTTT	CAGGGTDYSNQPQHF
TRBV7-2	TRBJ2-3	-	-	TGTGCCAGCAGCCCGCCCCAAGATACGCAGTATTTT	CASSPPQDTQYF
TRBV7-8	TRBJ1-1	-	-	TGTGCCAGCAGCTACGGAGGAGGGGGGACTGAAGCTTTCTTT	CASSYGGGGTEAFF
TRBV21-1	TRBJ2-5	-	-	TGTGCCAGCAGCCGCGAGGGGACAGAAGAGACCCAGTACTTC	CASSREGTEETQYF
TRBV23-1	TRBJ1-3	-	-	TGCGCCAGCAGTCCCGGACTTTACCGCTCTGGAAACACCATATATTTT	CASSPGLYRSGNTIYF
TRBV19	TRBJ1-1	TRBD1	-	TGTGCCAGTAGTAGGACAGGCCCCTGGGTCACTGAAGCTTTCTTT	CASSRTGPWVTEAFF
TRBV7-2	TRBJ2-3	-	-	TGTGCCAGCAGTTTTAGCGGAACTAGCACAGATACGCAGTATTTT	CASSFSGTSTDTQYF
TRBV15	TRBJ2-4	TRBD1	-	TGTGCCACCAGCAGAGCTGGGACAGATAAAAACATTCAGTACTTC	CATSRAGTDKNIQYF
TRBV4-2	TRBJ1-2	-	-	TGTGCCAGCAGCCAAGATGGACAGAGGGCAGGCTACACCTTC	CASSQDGQRAGYTF
TRBV9	TRBJ1-2	-	-	TGTGCCAGCAGCGTAGGCGGTCGGGGCTACACCTTC	CASSVGGRGYTF
TRBV7-9	TRBJ1-5	TRBD1	-	TGTGCCAGCAGCCCGGACAGGGGTTCTGGCAATCAGCCCCAGCATTTT	CASSPDRGSGNQPQHF
TRBV7-9	TRBJ1-4	TRBD1	-	TGTGCCAGCAGCTTCGATCCGGGACAGGGCTTGCGGAAACTGTTTTTT	CASSFDPGQGLRKLFF
TRBV5-6	TRBJ2-7	-	few	TGTGCCAGCAGCGGTGGACCGCTCTCCTACGAGCAGTACTTC	CASSGGPLSYEQYF
TRBV19	TRBJ1-2	TRBD1	-	TGTGCCAGTAGTATCCCCAGGGGGCGGATTGGCTACACCTTC	CASSIPRGRIGYTF
TRBV6-8	TRBJ2-3	-	-	TGTGCCAGCAGCCTTCCTAGCGTAGACCTCACAGATACGCAGTATTTT	CASSLPSVDLTDTQYF
TRBV6-5	TRBJ1-3	-	few	TGTGCCAGCGGAGGTTTTTACGAGGGAAACACCATATATTTT	CASGGFYEGNTIYF
TRBV18	TRBJ2-7	-	-	TGTGCCAGCTCCCGCGACTTAAATTCCTACGAGCAGTACTTC	CASSRDLNSYEQYF
TRBV7-7	TRBJ2-1	TRBD2	-	TGTGCCAGCAGCTTAGTTCTAGCGGCCTACAATGAGCAGTTCTTC	CASSLVLAAYNEQFF
TRBV4-3	TRBJ1-2	-	-	TGCGCCAGCAGCCTCACAGGGAACTATGGCTACACCTTC	CASSLTGNYGYTF
TRBV5-4	TRBJ1-2	-	-	TGTGCCAGCAGCTTAGGGGTGCGGCAAAACTCATTC	CASSLGVRQNSF
TRBV4-3	TRBJ1-1	-	-	TGCGCCAGCAGCCACGGGGGCACTGAAGCTTTCTTT	CASSHGGTEAFF
TRBV7-3	TRBJ2-5	-	-	TGTGCCAGCAGCTTTAACCGGCGCCAGGCGCAAGAGACCCAGTACTTC	CASSFNRRQAQETQYF
TRBV28	TRBJ1-3	-	-	TGTGCCAGCGAAGACAGTCGTCGGGGAAACACCATATATTTT	CASEDSRRGNTIYF
TRBV2	TRBJ2-2	TRBD1	-	TGTGCCAGCTCCGGACAGGGGGCGCGCGGGGAGCTGTTTTTT	CASSGQGARGELFF
TRBV7-3	TRBJ1-1	-	-	TGTGCCAGCAGACCCCAGGCGTCGGCCATGGTGAACACTGAAGCTTTCTTT	CASRPQASAMVNTEAFF
TRBV4-3	TRBJ1-2	-	-	TGCGCCAGCAGCCAAGTACCGGGAGGGTTCAACTATGGCTACACCTTC	CASSQVPGGFNYGYTF
TRBV28	TRBJ2-1	TRBD2	-	TGTGCCAGCAGGCCGGGGGGGGCCTACAATGAGCAGTTCTTC	CASRPGGAYNEQFF
TRBV7-3	TRBJ2-2	-	-	TGTGCCAGCAGCCCATGGGTCTCGGGGTGGAACGGGGAGCTGTTTTTT	CASSPWVSGWNGELFF
TRBV3-1/TRBV3-2	TRBJ1-1	TRBD1	-	TGTGCCAGCAGCGGCCGGGACAGGAACACTGAAGCTTTCTTT	CASSGRDRNTEAFF
TRBV10-3	TRBJ2-1	-	-	TGTGCCATCAGTGAGGTCGACTTGAGCTCCTACAATGAGCAGTTCTTC	CAISEVDLSSYNEQFF
TRBV2	TRBJ1-6	TRBD1	-	TGTGCCAGCAGTGGGGACCGAGACAGGGGATTAGGTAATTCACCCCTCCACTTT	CASSGDRDRGLGNSPLHF
TRBV4-3	TRBJ1-2	-	-	TGCGCCAGCAGCCAAGAAAACAGTGCCTACTATGGCTACACCTTC	CASSQENSAYYGYTF
TRBV5-1	TRBJ2-7	-	-	TGCGCCAGCAACGGTGACAGCTACGAGCAGTACTTC	CASNGDSYEQYF